These T cell receptor beta chains were read from a single sample in a study of technical replicates of blood from a handful of donors. Assay used: immunoSEQ multiplex PCR; TCRdb lists only in-frame clones, some missing. This sample has about 83,000 clones, with around 90% found just once. The sample was T cells isolated from PBMCs. All receptors derive from a human donor in good health. CDR3s leave out the opening cysteine and the closing phenylalanine or tryptophan.

v_call: TRBV4-1
cdr3_aa: ASSQGTARNTGELF

v_call: TRBV4-1
cdr3_aa: ASSQVHPTQRGRNNEQF

v_call: TRBV27
cdr3_aa: ACRIAGVPYNEQF

v_call: TRBV9
cdr3_aa: ASSVGQGVGSPLH

v_call: TRBV2
cdr3_aa: ASSPGLIKNTIY

v_call: TRBV7-3
cdr3_aa: ASQQGRDTEAF

v_call: TRBV29-1
cdr3_aa: SAHLPSTDTQY

v_call: TRBV28
cdr3_aa: ASSFGLGRETQY

v_call: TRBV5-4
cdr3_aa: ASSFFLVGGVGEQF

v_call: TRBV6-5
cdr3_aa: ASSYMGQGSTDTQY

v_call: TRBV11-2
cdr3_aa: ASSLEVSVWEDTEAF

v_call: TRBV29-1
cdr3_aa: SVGHRDDEAF

v_call: TRBV7-9
cdr3_aa: ASSFDSLYGYT

v_call: TRBV10-2
cdr3_aa: ATETANTEAF

v_call: TRBV5-6
cdr3_aa: ASSLEVAGGHYTGELF

v_call: TRBV7-9
cdr3_aa: ASSSSGTSVVYEQY